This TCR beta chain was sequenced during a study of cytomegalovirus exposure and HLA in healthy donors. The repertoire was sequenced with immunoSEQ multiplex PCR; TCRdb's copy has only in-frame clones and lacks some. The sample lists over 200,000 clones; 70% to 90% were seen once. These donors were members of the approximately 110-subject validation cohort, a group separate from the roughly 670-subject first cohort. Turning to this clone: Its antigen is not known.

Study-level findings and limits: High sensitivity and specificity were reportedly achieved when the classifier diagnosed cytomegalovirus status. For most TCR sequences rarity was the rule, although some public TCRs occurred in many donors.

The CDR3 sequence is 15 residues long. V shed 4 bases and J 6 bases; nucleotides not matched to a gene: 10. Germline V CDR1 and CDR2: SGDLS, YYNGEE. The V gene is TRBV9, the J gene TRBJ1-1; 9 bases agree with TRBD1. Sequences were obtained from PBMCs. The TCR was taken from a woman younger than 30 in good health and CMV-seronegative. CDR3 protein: CASSSGTGKDPEAFF. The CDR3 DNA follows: TGTGCCAGCAGCTCCGGGACAGGGAAAGATCCTGAAGCTTTCTTT. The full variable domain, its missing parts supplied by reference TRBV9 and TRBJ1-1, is DSGVTQTPKHLITATGQRVTLRCSPRSGDLSVYWYQQSLDQGLQFLIQYYNGEERAKGNILERFSAQQFPDLHSELNLSSLELGDSALYFCASSSGTGKDPEAFFGQGTRLTVV.